The rows below give T cell receptor beta chains drawn from one sample of a study of shared clonotypes between healthy human individuals. Measured with immunoSEQ multiplex PCR; TCRdb has only the in-frame clones, and not every one. This table has about 590,000 clones, less than 97% appearing once. Specimen: naive CD8+ T cells sorted from blood. The origin of the receptors is a woman younger than 45 in good health. CDR3s include the opening cysteine and the closing phenylalanine or tryptophan. D genes are given only for firm matches. For some rows the clone size is stated as once, few or many, or as a class when expanded; others skip it.

TRBJ1-2 | 12 | TRBD1 | TRBV7-9 | once | TGTGCCAGCAGAGGACAGGGTCCGGGCTACACCTTC | CASRGQGPGYTF
TRBJ2-3 | 15 | TRBD2 | TRBV5-1 | - | TGCGCCAGCAGCTCGGCGGGGGTCCGCACAGATACGCAGTATTTT | CASSSAGVRTDTQYF
TRBJ2-3 | 17 | TRBD2 | TRBV27 | - | TGTGCCAGCAGTTTACTCCGGACTAGCGGGAGCTTGGATACGCAGTATTTT | CASSLLRTSGSLDTQYF
TRBJ2-7 | 14 | - | TRBV25-1 | - | TGTGCCAGCAGTGAGATAGACTCCGCCTACGAGCAGTACTTC | CASSEIDSAYEQYF
TRBJ2-7 | 14 | TRBD1 | TRBV19 | - | TGTGCCAGTAGTATATGGGACAGCTCCTACGAGCAGTACTTC | CASSIWDSSYEQYF
TRBJ1-6 | 17 | TRBD1 | TRBV23-1 | - | TGCGCCAGCAGTCCAAAAAACCCTAAAAGGGGGCAGTCACCCCTCCACTTT | CASSPKNPKRGQSPLHF
TRBJ1-5 | 17 | TRBD1 | TRBV4-1 | - | TGCGCCAGCAGCCAAGATGGGACAGGGGGCGCAGGGCAGCCCCAGCATTTT | CASSQDGTGGAGQPQHF
TRBJ2-7 | 14 | - | TRBV19 | - | TGTGCCAGTAGTATTCTTCCGGGTACCTACGAGCAGTACTTC | CASSILPGTYEQYF
TRBJ2-1 | 15 | TRBD2 | TRBV14 | - | TGTGCCAGCAGCCGGTTAGCGGGTGTAGTCAATGAGCAGTTCTTC | CASSRLAGVVNEQFF
TRBJ1-1 | 14 | - | TRBV28 | few | TGTGCCAGCAGTTTTAACGGTCAGAACACTGAAGCTTTCTTT | CASSFNGQNTEAFF
TRBJ2-7 | 17 | - | TRBV28 | - | TGTGCCAGCAGTTTACTAGCGTCGACGATCTTTACCTACGAGCAGTACTTC | CASSLLASTIFTYEQYF
TRBJ2-1 | 18 | TRBD2 | TRBV9 | - | TGTGCCAGCAGCCTTACTTCCTCTCGGGAGGAGGGAGGGTTTGAGCAGTTCTTC | CASSLTSSREEGGFEQFF
TRBJ2-7 | 13 | - | TRBV11-2 | few | TGTGCCAGCAGCTTAACGGGTGCCTACGAGCAGTACTTC | CASSLTGAYEQYF
TRBJ2-7 | 14 | - | TRBV7-6 | - | TGTGCCAGCAGCCGACCCGGGAGTCTCCGGGAGCAGTACTTC | CASSRPGSLREQYF